The clone carrying this T cell receptor (beta chain) has a count of ten or more. The antigen is undetermined. This specimen belongs to a study of blood T cells in healthy people across ages. Whole-study context: The template switching approach captured approximately one barcoded beta molecule for every two T cells. General study findings and limits: The long-lived group displayed more naive CD4+ cells, plus higher diversity, than the aged donors did. Per million T cells, TCR beta diversity dropped roughly linearly as age increased.

Next came a second PCR, run for about 7 to 12 cycles, which used a sample-barcoded 5' primer along with a J-beta primer mix. MiXCR was run by TCRdb on the 5' RACE reads, yielding one entry per CDR3 protein. Of hundreds of thousands of distinct CDR3 sequences listed, around 48% are singletons. This receptor was obtained from a man older than 75 in good health. Sequenced: blood.

Written as DNA, the CDR3 is TGTGCCAGCAGCTTATCCAGGGTAAACGAGCAGTACTTC. This translates into CASSLSRVNEQYF. The V and J genes are TRBV7-9 and TRBJ2-5; D is possibly TRBD1 (5 bases). The J call may be wrong; the DNA end is better matched by TRBJ2-7. The CDR3 runs to 13 residues. The germline CDR1 and CDR2 sequences are SEHNR and FQNEAQ (reference sequence).